The T cell receptor (beta chain) under discussion was sequenced for a study of low-dose radiotherapy and immunotherapy resistance in tumors. At least ten counts were recorded for this clonotype. The time point denotes: after trial treatment. Sample treatment: LDRT plus nivolumab, ipilimumab, low-dose cyclophosphamide and aspirin (RACIN trial). Patients who could take part had advanced solid tumors with no tumor-infiltrating lymphocytes. V shed 5 bases, J shed 1 base, and the junction held 10 bases outside the gene matches. Germline lookup yields CDR1 SEHNR and CDR2 FQNEAQ (reference sequence). The CDR3 consists of 18 residues. A constant-region primer paired with the V-primer adapter amplified TCRs over approximately 20 PCR cycles. TCRdb processed the reads anew with MiXCR; each CDR3 protein has one entry. The table records under 60,000 distinct CDR3 sequences, around 35% of them present only once.

The receptor's source is a male donor with rectosigmoid adenocarcinoma. This chain joins TRBV7-9 and TRBJ2-4, with 11 positions matching TRBD1. Sequenced here: PBMCs, sampled after low-dose radiotherapy plus immunotherapy. The chain's CDR3 is CASSPRLGQGAAKNIQYF. The CDR3 DNA is TGTGCCAGCAGCCCCCGCCTTGGACAGGGGGCGGCCAAAAACATTCAGTACTTC.